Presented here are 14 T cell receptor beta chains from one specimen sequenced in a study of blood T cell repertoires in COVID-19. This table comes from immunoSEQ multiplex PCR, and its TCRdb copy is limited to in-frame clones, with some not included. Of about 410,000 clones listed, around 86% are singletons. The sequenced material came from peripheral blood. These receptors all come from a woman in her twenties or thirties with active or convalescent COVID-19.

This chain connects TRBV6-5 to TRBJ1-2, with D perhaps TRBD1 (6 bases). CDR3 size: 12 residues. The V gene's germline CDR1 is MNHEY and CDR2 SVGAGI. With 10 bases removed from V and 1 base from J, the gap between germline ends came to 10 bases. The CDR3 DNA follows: TGTGCCACCGGACAGATTAACTATGGCTACACCTTC. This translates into CATGQINYGYTF.

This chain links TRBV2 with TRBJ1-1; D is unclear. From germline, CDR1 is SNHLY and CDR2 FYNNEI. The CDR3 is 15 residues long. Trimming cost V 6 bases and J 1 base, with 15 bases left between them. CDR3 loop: CASRGPNTANTEAFF. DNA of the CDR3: TGTGCCAGCAGGGGCCCTAACACCGCGAACACTGAAGCTTTCTTT.

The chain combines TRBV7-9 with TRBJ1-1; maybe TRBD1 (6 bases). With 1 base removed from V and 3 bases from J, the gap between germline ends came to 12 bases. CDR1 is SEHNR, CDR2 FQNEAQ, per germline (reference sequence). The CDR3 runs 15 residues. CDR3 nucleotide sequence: TGTGCCAGCAGCTTAGTAGGGGAGGGGGACACTGAAGCTTTCTTT. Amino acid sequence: CASSLVGEGDTEAFF.

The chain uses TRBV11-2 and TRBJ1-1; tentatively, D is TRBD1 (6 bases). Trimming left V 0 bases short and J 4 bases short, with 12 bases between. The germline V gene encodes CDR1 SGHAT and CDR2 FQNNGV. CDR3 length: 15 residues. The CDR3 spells CASSLEGALGTEAFF. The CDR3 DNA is TGTGCCAGCAGCTTAGAGGGGGCCTTGGGCACTGAAGCTTTCTTT.

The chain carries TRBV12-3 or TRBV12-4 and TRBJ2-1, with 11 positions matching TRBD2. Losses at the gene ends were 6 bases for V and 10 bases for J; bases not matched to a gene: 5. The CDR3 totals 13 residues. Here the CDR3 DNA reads TGTGCCAGCAGGCTAGCGGGAGGTGGAGAGCAGTTCTTC. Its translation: CASRLAGGGEQFF.

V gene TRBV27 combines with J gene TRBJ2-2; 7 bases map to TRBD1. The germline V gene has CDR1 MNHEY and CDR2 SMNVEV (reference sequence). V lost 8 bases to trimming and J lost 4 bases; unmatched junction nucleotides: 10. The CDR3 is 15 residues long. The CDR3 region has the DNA TGTGCCAGCGGGTACCGGGACAGTATCACCGGGGAGCTGTTTTTT. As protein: CASGYRDSITGELFF.

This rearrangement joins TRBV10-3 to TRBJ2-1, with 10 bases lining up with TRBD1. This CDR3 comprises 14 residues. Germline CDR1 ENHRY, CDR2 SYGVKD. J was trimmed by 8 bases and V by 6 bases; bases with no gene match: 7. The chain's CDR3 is CAISRDRGRDEQFF. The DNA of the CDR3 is TGTGCCATCAGCCGGGACAGGGGTCGGGATGAGCAGTTCTTC.

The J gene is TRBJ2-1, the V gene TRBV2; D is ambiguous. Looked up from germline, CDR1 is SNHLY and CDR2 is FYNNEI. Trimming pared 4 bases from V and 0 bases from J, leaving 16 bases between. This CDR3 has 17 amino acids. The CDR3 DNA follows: TGTGCCAGCAGTGGAGAATCAGGTCAGAGCTCCTACAATGAGCAGTTCTTC. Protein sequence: CASSGESGQSSYNEQFF.

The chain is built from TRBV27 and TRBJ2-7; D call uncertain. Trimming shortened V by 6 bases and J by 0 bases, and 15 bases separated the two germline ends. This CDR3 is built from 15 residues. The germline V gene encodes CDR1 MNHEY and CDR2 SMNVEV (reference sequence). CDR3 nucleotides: TGTGCCAGCAGCCGCTTTTGGCAGTCCTCCTACGAGCAGTACTTC. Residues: CASSRFWQSSYEQYF.

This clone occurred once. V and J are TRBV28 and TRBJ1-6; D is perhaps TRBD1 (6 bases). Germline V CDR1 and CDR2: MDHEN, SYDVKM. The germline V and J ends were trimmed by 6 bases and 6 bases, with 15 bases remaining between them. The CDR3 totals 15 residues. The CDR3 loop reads CASSSQGVRNSPLHF. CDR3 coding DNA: TGTGCCAGCAGCTCACAGGGCGTTCGTAATTCACCCCTCCACTTT.

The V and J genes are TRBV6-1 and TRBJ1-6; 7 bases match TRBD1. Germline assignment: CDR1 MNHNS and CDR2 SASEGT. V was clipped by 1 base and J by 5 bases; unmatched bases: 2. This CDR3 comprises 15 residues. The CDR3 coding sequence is TGTGCCAGCAGTGAAGGGCAGGGGGATAATTCACCCCTCCACTTT. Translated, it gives CASSEGQGDNSPLHF.

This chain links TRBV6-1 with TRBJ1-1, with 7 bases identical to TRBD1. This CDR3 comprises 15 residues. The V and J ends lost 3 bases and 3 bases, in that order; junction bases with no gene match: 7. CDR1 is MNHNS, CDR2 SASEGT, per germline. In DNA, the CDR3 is TGTGCCAGCAGTGAGGGACAGCTAGCCTACACTGAAGCTTTCTTT. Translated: CASSEGQLAYTEAFF.

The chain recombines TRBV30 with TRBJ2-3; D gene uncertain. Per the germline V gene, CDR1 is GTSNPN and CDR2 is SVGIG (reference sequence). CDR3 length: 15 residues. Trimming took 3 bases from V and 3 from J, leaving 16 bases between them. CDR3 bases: TGTGCCTGGAGCGTGGTCAGCTCACAGACAGATACGCAGTATTTT. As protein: CAWSVVSSQTDTQYF.

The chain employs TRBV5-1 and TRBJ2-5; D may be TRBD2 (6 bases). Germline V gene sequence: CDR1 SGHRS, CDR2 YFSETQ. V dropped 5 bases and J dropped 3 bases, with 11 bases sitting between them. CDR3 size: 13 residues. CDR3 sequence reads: CASRSGLEETQYF. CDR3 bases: TGCGCCAGCAGATCGGGACTGGAAGAGACCCAGTACTTC.